These 2 T cell receptor gamma chains were all obtained from the same sample, sequenced in a study of human gamma delta and Vdelta1 T cells. TCRdb redid clone calling on the PCR reads using CATT. This sample carries roughly 950 gamma-chain clones, around 4% of them seen once, and the ten largest clones take about 65%. The sample consisted of naive CD27+ Vdelta1 gamma-delta T cells from blood. These receptors were taken from a human donor in good health.

On this clone itself: The protein TCRdb gives is from a much larger clone and does not agree with this DNA's translation at residue 2, likely a read error; the protein shown here comes from the DNA. The chain combines TRGV3 with TRGJ1 or TRGJ2. CDR1 and CDR2 (germline): VTNTFY, YDVSTARD (reference sequence). The CDR3 length is 13 residues. The CDR3 sequence is CTTWDRHHYKKLF. CDR3 nucleotide sequence: TGTACCACCTGGGACAGGCATCATTATAAGAAACTCTTT.

Comment on this clone: Germline and junction disagree at one end, which may indicate a read error. In the same sample, other DNA sequences code for this CDR3. V is TRGV9 and J is TRGJP. CDR3 size: 16 residues. Germline CDR1 is GITISATS and CDR2 is ISYDGTV (reference sequence). The DNA for the CDR3 is TGTGCCTTGTGGGAGATAGAAGAGTTGGGCAAAAAAATCAAGGTCTTT. Translating gives CALWEIEELGKKIKVF.